This section outlines one TCR beta chain sequence together with its context. Its matching antigen is unknown. TCRdb's copy holds only in-frame clones and misses some; the assay was immunoSEQ multiplex PCR. Of roughly 30,000 clones in the sample, 85% to 90% are singletons; the top ten hold 4.2%. The sample belongs to a study of T cells in localized non-small cell lung cancer. General study findings and limits: The appearance of a median approximately 57 of the top 100 tumor clones was seen in adjacent lung. Longer overall survival associated with higher blood T cell density; shorter survival with higher adjacent-lung clonality. Uninvolved adjacent lung showed peak T cell clonality, exceeding tumor. Tumor samples were not multi-region, leaving intratumor heterogeneity unexcluded.

The source of this sequence is a woman between 40 and 69 years old with stage I lung adenocarcinoma. Sequenced here: peripheral blood, sampled before any cancer treatment.

CDR3 sequence reads: CASSRNPDRVLTDTQYF. The CDR3 nucleotides are TGTGCCAGTAGTCGCAACCCGGACAGGGTTCTCACAGATACGCAGTATTTT. The chain recombines TRBV19 with TRBJ2-3; the match to TRBD1 covers 8 bases. The germline V gene has CDR1 LNHDA and CDR2 SQIVND (reference sequence). J lost 2 bases, V lost 5 bases, and 12 bases had no gene match. The CDR3 is made up of 17 amino acids.